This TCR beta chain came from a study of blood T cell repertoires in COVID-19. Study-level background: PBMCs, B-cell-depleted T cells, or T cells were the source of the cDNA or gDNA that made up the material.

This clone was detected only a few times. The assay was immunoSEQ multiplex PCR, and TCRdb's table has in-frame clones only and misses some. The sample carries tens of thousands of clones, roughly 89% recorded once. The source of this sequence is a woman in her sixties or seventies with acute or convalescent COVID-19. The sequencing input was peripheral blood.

CDR3 protein: CASSLGSRVGEKLFF. The CDR3 DNA reads as TGTGCCAGCAGCTTAGGATCGAGGGTGGGGGAAAAACTGTTTTTT. This sequence joins TRBV7-2 and TRBJ1-4; D unclear. V was clipped by 1 base and J by 8 bases, with 14 bases between them. Germline-derived CDR1 and CDR2 are SGHTA and FQGNSA. The CDR3 contains 15 residues.